This TCR beta chain was sequenced for a study of CD4 and CD8 cells across lung adenocarcinoma regions. TCRdb used MiXCR to reprocess the PCR reads, holding one entry per CDR3 protein. The profile shows around 10,000 distinct CDR3 sequences, over 35% of them singletons. Turning to this clonotype: The missing conserved phenylalanine or tryptophan at the end of this CDR3 makes a read error likely. The DNA is omitted, as the CDR3 cannot be located on it reliably, and the CDR3 follows TCRdb's listing.

With termini counted, the CDR3 has 15 amino acids. Germline CDR1 reads MNHEY; CDR2 reads SMNVEV (reference sequence). Donors had localized lung adenocarcinoma, a non-small cell lung cancer. The chain couples TRBV27 to TRBJ2-5; the D call in the table, TRBD1, was not verified against the DNA. Sequencing was performed on CD4+ T cells from the margin of a lung tumor. The receptor was isolated from a female donor with lung adenocarcinoma. The CD4 and CD8 labels of this study may be unreliable. The CDR3 region is CASTDFRPGQTTRLL.